The source of this TCR beta chain is a study of blood T cell repertoires in COVID-19. Study summary: Acute and convalescent COVID-19 samples came from the United States, Italy and Spain. T cells, B-cell-depleted T cells, or PBMCs supplied cDNA or gDNA.

Original processing methods: It was from reference gene primer amplification that nucleated cell counts were estimated. Clones were sequenced by immunoSEQ multiplex PCR, and TCRdb holds only the in-frame ones, with some missing. V and J calls and clone size are given by that table; D and trimming were obtained from the DNA. This sample has over 100,000 clones; 84% occur once, and the top ten carry under 7%. The receptor comes from a woman between 45 and 60 years old with acute or convalescent COVID-19. Sample: peripheral blood.

The CDR3 spells CASSPQALQETQYF. CDR3 bases: TGTGCCAGCTCACCACAAGCACTCCAAGAGACCCAGTACTTC. The chain has TRBV18 and TRBJ2-5; D unresolved. This CDR3 spans 14 amino acids. CDR1 and CDR2 (germline): KGHSH, LQKENI. V dropped 1 base and J dropped 1 base, with 7 bases sitting between them.